This T cell receptor (beta chain) comes out of a study of CD4+ T cells in melanoma. Study results and limitations: CD8+ T cell, macrophage and B cell function reportedly correlated with neoantigen-specific CD4+ T cells. Diverse differentiation states were reported for melanoma neoantigen-specific CD4+ T cells.

V was trimmed by 3 bases and J by 2 bases, leaving 8 bases between them. Germline V gene lookup returns CDR1 MGHRA and CDR2 YSYEKL. The CDR3 contains 14 residues. The assay was immunoSEQ multiplex PCR, and TCRdb's table has in-frame clones only and misses some. This table has around 10,000 clones, around 63% appearing once. This clone was picked up a small number of times. As yet, its antigen is unknown. The sequence came from a human donor with melanoma. Sequenced: cells from a culture (not recorded whether cultured in vitro). The chain is built from TRBV4-1 and TRBJ2-4; possible D gene TRBD2, 6 bases. CDR3 region: CASSQRGSKNIQYF. The CDR3 nucleotides are TGCGCCAGCAGCCAGCGGGGATCCAAAAACATTCAGTACTTC.